This T cell receptor (beta chain) was captured by sequencing in a study of breast tumors, draining lymph nodes, adjacent tissues. Study-level findings and limits: Tumor repertoires ranked between lymph nodes and nontumor tissue in diversity, with V and J gene preferences. The lymph node origin of tumor T cells was framed as consistent with a hypothesis, not demonstrated. Findings are consistent with lymph node origin and intratumoral expansion of most tumor T cells.

TCRdb reprocessed the multiplex PCR reads via MiXCR and lists one record per CDR3 protein. The data contain over 60,000 distinct CDR3 sequences, roughly 57% of them singletons. This CDR3 spans 14 amino acids. Between the trimmed V and J ends, which lost 6 bases and 4 bases, there was a span of 12 bases. Germline V CDR1 and CDR2: SEHNR, FQNEAQ (reference sequence). Notes on this clonotype: As yet, its antigen is unknown.

The material sequenced was breast tumor tissue. This chain links TRBV7-9 with TRBJ1-4; D is unresolved. This sequence originates from a female donor with breast cancer. Some clones in this sample may be carry-over from other donors' samples. The DNA of the CDR3 is TGTGCCAGCAGGGAATCGGGCCTTAATGAAAAACTGTTTTTT. The encoded protein is CASRESGLNEKLFF.